The entry below describes one TCR beta chain. This record belongs to a study of cytomegalovirus exposure and HLA in healthy donors. Only in-frame clones appear in the TCRdb table, and some are missing; sequencing was by immunoSEQ multiplex PCR. This sample yields about 150,000 clones, of which 65% to 90% are seen a single time; 20% to 25% belongs to the top ten. With 2 bases clipped from V and 3 bases from J, the junction kept 7 bases outside the gene matches. CDR3 length: 16 amino acids. Germline lookup yields CDR1 GTSNPN and CDR2 SVGIG (reference sequence). The sequence came from a man aged 18 to 30 in good health and CMV-seropositive. The sample comprised PBMCs. The chain combines TRBV30 with TRBJ2-7; 13 nucleotides agree with TRBD2. The chain's CDR3 is CAWSKGGLAGIYEQYF. In DNA form, the CDR3 reads TGTGCCTGGAGTAAGGGGGGACTAGCGGGAATCTACGAGCAGTACTTC.